What follows are 2 T cell receptor beta chains derived from one specimen sequenced in a study of T cell repertoires in cytomegalovirus infection. No antigens are known for them. Via MiXCR, TCRdb re-called the reads, giving one row per CDR3 protein. This sample carries about 830,000 distinct CDR3 sequences, 32% of them seen once, and the ten largest clones take 9.5% to 15%. The sample in question was cultured CD8+ T cells from PBMCs, obtained from culture after CMV antigen stimulation. Source of these receptors: a human donor in good health (CMV status not recorded). Some clones in this sample may be carry-over from other donors' samples.

Only a few counts were recorded for this clonotype. This chain uses TRBV4-1 with TRBJ2-1, with 9 bases identical to TRBD1. This CDR3 is built from 15 residues. V was clipped by 7 bases and J by 7 bases; unmatched bases: 11. Looked up from germline, CDR1 is MGHRA and CDR2 is YSYEKL. CDR3 sequence (DNA): TGCGCCAGCAATTCTGACAGGGGGGCAGGGAATGAGCAGTTCTTC. This codes for CASNSDRGAGNEQFF.

The sample holds one count of this clonotype. This chain connects TRBV2 to TRBJ1-1; TRBD1 might be the D (5 bases). This CDR3 is 14 amino acids long. The V gene lost 2 bases and the J gene lost 1 base, with 8 bases spanning the gap. Germline lookup yields CDR1 SNHLY and CDR2 FYNNEI. The CDR3 is CASSEQQANTEAFF. CDR3 DNA: TGTGCCAGCAGTGAACAACAGGCGAACACTGAAGCTTTCTTT.